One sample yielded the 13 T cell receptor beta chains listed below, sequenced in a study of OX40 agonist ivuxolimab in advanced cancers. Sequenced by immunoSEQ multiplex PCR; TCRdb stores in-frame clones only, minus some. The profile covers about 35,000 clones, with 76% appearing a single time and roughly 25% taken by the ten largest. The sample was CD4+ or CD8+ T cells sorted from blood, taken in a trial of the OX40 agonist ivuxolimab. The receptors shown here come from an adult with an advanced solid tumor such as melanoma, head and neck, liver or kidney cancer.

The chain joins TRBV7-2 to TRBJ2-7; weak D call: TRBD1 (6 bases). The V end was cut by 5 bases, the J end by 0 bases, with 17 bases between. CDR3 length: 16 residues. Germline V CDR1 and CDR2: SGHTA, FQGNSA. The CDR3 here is CASSQDPAQGSYEQYF. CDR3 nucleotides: TGTGCCAGCAGCCAAGACCCGGCACAGGGCTCCTACGAGCAGTACTTC.

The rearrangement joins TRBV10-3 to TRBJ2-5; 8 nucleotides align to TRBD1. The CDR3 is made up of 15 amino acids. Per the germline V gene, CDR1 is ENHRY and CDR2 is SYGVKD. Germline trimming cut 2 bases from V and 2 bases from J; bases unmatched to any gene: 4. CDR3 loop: CAISEAGGFQETQYF. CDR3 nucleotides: TGTGCCATCAGTGAGGCAGGGGGCTTTCAAGAGACCCAGTACTTC.

This CDR3 is CASSLARNIGTGGLGAFF. CDR3 nucleotide sequence: TGCGCCAGCAGCTTGGCCAGGAATATCGGGACAGGCGGTTTAGGTGCTTTCTTT. This chain joins TRBV5-1 and TRBJ1-1, with 8 nucleotides matching TRBD1. The V gene's germline CDR1 is SGHRS and CDR2 YFSETQ. The CDR3 extends over 18 amino acids. J was trimmed by 11 bases and V by 0 bases; bases with no gene match: 21.

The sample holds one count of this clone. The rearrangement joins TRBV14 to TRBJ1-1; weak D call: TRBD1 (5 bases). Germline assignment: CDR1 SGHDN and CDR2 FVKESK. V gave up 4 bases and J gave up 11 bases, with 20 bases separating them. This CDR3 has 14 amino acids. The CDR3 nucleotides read TGTGCCAGCAGCCCTAGGGGCCTTACCCAGGAGGCTTTCTTT. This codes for CASSPRGLTQEAFF.

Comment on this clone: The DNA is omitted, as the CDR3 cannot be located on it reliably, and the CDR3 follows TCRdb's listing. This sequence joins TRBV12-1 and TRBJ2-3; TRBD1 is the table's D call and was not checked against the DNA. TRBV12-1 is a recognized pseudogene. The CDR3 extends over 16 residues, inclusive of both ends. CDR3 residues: CASSPTVGQGSDTQYF.

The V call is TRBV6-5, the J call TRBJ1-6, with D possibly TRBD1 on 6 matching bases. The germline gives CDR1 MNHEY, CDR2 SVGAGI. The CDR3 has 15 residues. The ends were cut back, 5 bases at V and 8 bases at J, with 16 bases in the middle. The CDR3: CASSTHRDPYSPLHF. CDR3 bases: TGTGCCAGCAGTACCCACAGGGATCCCTATTCACCCCTCCACTTT.

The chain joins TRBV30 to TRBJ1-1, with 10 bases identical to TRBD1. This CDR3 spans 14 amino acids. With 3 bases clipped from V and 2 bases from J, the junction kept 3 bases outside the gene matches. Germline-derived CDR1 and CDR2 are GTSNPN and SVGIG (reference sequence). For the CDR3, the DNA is TGTGCCTGGAGCGGGGACAGGGGCAACACTGAAGCTTTCTTT. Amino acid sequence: CAWSGDRGNTEAFF. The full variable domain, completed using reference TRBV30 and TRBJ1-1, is SQTIHQWPATLVQPVGSPLSLECTVEGTSNPNLYWYRQAAGRGLQLLFYSVGIGQISSEVPQNLSASRPQDRQFILSSKKLLLSDSGFYLCAWSGDRGNTEAFFGQGTRLTVV.

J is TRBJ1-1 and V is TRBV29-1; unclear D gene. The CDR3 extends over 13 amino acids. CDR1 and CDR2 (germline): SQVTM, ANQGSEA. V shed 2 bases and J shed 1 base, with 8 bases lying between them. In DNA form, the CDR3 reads TGCAGCGTTGAAACTCGGCGGAACACTGAAGCTTTCTTT. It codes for CSVETRRNTEAFF.

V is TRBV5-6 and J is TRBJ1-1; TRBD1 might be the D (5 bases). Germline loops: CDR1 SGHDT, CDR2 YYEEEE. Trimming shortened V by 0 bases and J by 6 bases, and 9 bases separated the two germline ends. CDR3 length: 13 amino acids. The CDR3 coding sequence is TGTGCCAGCAGCTTGGGACAGCCAGCTGAAGCTTTCTTT. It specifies CASSLGQPAEAFF.

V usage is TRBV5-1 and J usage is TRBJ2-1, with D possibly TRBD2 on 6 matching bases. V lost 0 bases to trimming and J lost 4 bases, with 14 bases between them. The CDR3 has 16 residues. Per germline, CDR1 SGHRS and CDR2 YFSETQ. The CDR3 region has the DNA TGCGCCAGCAGCTTGGCAGGCGCGGGGCCTTACAATGAGCAGTTCTTC. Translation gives CASSLAGAGPYNEQFF.

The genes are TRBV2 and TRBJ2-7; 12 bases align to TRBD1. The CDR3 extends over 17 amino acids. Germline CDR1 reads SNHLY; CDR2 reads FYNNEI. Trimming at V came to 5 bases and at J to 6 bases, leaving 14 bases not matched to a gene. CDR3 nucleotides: TGTGCCAGCAGTTATTACGGGACAGGGGGCGCACAGTCCGAGCAGTACTTC. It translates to CASSYYGTGGAQSEQYF.

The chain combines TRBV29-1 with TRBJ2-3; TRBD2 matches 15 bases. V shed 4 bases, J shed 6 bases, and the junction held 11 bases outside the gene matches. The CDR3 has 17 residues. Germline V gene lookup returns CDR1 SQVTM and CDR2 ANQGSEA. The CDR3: CSVGGTSGGPTWDTQYF. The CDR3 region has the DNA TGCAGCGTTGGCGGGACTAGCGGGGGGCCAACCTGGGATACGCAGTATTTT.

CDR3 nucleotide sequence: TGTGCCACCCTTAACCACCCCTATGGCTACACCTTC. Its protein is CATLNHPYGYTF. The chain combines TRBV27 with TRBJ1-2; D uncertain. V lost 10 bases, J lost 4 bases, and 13 bases lay in between. The CDR3 covers 12 residues. Germline lookup yields CDR1 MNHEY and CDR2 SMNVEV (reference sequence).